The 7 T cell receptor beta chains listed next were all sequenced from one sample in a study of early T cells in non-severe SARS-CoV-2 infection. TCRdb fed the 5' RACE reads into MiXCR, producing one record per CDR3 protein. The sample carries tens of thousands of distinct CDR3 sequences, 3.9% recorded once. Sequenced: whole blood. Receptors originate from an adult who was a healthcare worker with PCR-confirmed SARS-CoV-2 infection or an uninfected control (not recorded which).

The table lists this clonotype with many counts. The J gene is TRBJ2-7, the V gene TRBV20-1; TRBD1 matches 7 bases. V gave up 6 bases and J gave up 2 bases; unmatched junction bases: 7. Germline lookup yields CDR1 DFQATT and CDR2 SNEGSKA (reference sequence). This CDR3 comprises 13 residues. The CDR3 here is CSAGQASTYEQYF. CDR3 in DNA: TGCAGTGCCGGACAGGCCAGTACCTACGAGCAGTACTTC.

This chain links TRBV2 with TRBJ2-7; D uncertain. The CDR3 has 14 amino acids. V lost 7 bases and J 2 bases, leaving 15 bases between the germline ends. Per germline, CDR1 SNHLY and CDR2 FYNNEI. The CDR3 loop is CASNHPEVTYEQYF. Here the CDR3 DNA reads TGTGCCAGCAACCACCCAGAAGTCACCTACGAGCAGTACTTC.

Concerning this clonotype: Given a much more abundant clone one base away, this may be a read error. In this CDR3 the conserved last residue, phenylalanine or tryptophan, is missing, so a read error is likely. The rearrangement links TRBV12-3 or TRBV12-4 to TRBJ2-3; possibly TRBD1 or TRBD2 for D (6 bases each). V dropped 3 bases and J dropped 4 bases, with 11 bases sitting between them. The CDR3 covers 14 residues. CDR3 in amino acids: CASSLGGGPDTQYY. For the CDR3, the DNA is TGTGCCAGCAGTTTGGGGGGCGGGCCAGATACGCAGTATTAT.

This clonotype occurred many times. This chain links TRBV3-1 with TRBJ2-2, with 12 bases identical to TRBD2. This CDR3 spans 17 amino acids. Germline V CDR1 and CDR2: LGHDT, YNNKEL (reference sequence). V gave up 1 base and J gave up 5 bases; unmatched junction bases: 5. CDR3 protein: CASSQGLAGAGTGELFF. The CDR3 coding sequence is TGTGCCAGCAGCCAAGGACTAGCGGGAGCGGGTACCGGGGAGCTGTTTTTT. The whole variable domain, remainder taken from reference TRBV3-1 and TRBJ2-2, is DTAVSQTPKYLVTQMGNDKSIKCEQNLGHDTMYWYKQDSKKFLKIMFSYNNKELIINETVPNRFSPKSPDKAHLNLHINSLELGDSAVYFCASSQGLAGAGTGELFFGEGSRLTVL.

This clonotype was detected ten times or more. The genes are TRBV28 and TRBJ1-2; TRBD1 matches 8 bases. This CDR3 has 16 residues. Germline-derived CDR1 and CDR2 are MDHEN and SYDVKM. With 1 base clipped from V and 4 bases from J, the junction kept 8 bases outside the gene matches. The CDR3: CASSLSAGGAGYGYTF. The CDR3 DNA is TGTGCCAGCAGTTTATCCGCAGGGGGCGCAGGCTATGGCTACACCTTC.

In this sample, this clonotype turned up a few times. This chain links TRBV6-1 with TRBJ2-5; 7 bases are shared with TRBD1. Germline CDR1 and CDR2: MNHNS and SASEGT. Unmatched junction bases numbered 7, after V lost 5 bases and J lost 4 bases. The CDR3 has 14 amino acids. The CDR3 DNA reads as TGTGCCAGCAGTATAACAGGGGTACTAGAGACCCAGTACTTC. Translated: CASSITGVLETQYF.

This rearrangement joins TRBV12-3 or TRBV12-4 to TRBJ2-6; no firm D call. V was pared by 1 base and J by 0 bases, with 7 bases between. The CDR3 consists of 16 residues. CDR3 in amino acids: CASSLDRPSGANVLTF. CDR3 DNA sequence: TGTGCCAGCAGTTTAGACAGACCCTCTGGGGCCAACGTCCTGACTTTC.